This T cell receptor beta chain is from a study of blood T cells in healthy people across ages. The study's findings and limits: Estimated diversity, derived from one million T cells, was regarded as an underestimate.

Primed by a sample-barcoded 5' primer and a J-beta primer mix, a second PCR proceeded for roughly 7 to 11 cycles. TCRdb analysed the 5' RACE reads with MiXCR anew, one entry per CDR3 protein. The sample lists about 1.7 million distinct CDR3 sequences; 25% to 30% were seen once. Donor samples were obtained from healthy Caucasian individuals from Russia, aged 6 to 90. Remarks on this clonotype: No antigen is known for it.

This sequence was found in a woman aged 25 to 45 in good health. The sample taken for sequencing was blood.

The CDR3 DNA is TGTGCCACCAGCAGAGCCAGGGGAGGCTACGAGCAGTACTTC. Protein sequence: CATSRARGGYEQYF. This chain connects TRBV15 to TRBJ2-7; D might be TRBD1 or TRBD2, each matching 6 bases. V lost 1 base, J lost 3 bases, and 10 bases lay in between. The V gene's germline CDR1 is LNHNV and CDR2 YYDKDF (reference sequence). The CDR3 spans 14 residues.